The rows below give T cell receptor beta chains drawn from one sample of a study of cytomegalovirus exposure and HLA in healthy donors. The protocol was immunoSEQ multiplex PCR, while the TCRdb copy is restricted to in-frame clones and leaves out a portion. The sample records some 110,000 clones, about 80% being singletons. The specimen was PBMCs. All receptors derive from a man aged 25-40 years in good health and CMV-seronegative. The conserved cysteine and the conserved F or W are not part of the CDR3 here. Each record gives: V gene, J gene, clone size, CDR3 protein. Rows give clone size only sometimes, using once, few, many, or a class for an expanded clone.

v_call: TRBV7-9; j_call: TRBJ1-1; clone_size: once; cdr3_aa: ASSLSGTGEAF
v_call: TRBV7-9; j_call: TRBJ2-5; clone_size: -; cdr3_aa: ASSLTGEQY
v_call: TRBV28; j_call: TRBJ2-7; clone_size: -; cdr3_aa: ASTPGQGRFYEQY
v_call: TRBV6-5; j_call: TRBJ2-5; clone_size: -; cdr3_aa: ASSYGEGETQY
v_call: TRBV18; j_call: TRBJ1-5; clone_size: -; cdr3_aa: ASSRRDDQPQH
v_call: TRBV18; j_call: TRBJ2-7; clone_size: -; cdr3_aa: ASSWGNPGQPYEQY
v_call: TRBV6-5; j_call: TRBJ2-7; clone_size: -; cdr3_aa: ASSLTGGAPYEQY
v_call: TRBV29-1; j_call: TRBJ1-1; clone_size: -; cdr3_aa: SVGSLNTEAF
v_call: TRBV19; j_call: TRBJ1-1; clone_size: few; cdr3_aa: ASTMMGGMGTEAF
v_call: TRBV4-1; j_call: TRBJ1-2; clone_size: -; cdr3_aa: ASSQGQGYYGYT
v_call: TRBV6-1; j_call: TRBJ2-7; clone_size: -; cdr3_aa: ASTLLRDRGHEQY
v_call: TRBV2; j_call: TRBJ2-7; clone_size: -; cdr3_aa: ASSGDTRGGMARSSYEQY
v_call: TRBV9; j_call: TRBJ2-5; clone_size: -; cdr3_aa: ASSRGQGRQETQY
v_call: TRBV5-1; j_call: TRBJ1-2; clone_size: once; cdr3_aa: ASSPMGPANYGYT
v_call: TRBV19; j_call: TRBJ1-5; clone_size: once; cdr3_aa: ASTPSDRRNQPQH
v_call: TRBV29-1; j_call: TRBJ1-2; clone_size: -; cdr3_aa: SVGGRYGYT
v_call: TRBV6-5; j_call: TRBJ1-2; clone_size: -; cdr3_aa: ASRVRGAPNYGYT
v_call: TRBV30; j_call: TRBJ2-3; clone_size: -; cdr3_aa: AWEDYKSIDTQY
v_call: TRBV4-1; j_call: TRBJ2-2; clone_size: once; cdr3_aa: ASSLRQGANGELF
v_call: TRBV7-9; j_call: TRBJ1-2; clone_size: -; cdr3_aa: ASSRGSTNYGYT
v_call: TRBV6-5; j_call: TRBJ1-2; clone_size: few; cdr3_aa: ASSYSAGVYGYT
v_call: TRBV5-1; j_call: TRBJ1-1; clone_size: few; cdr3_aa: ASSSQGAPDTEAF
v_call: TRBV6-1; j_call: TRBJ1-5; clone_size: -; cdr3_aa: ASSVGQGVGQPQH
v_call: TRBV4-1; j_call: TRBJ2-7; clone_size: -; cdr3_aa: ASSQSTGVPYEQY
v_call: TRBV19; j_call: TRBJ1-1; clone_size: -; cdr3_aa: ASTLVPGQGMNTEAF
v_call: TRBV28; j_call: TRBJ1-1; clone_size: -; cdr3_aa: ASSLMRQANTEAF
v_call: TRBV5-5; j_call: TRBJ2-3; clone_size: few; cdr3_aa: ASSGTADTQY
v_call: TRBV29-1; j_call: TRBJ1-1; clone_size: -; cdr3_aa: SVGTGNTEAF
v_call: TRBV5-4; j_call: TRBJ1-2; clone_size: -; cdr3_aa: ASGDRGDYGYT
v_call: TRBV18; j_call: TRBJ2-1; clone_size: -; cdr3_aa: ASSPQSGNNEQF
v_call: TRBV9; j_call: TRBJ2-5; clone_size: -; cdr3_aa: ASSETVGTSGQETQY
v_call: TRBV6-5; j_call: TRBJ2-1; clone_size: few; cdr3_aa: ASTSTSGRIHEQF
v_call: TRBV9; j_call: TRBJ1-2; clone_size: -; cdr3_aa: ASSQVGAVYGYT
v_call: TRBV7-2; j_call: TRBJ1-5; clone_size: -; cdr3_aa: ASSTYRGLQH
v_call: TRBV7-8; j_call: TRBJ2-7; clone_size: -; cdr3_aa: ASSLAPWGDEQY
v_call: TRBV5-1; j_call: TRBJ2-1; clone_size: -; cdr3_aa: ASCPSGRTYNEQF
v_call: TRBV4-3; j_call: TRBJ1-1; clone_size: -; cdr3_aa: ASSQEVGGREAF
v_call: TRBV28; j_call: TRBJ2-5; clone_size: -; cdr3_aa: ASSLGRGSRAETQY
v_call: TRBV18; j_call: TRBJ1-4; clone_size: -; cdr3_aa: ASSLAGTANEKLF
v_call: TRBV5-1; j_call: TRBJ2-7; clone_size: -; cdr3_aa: ASSLGTATYEQY
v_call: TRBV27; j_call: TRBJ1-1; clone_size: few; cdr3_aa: ASSSRDTEAF
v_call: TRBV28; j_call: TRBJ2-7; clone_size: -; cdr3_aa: ATLGRLYEQY
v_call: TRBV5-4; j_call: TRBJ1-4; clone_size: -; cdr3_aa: ASSLADLGNEKLF
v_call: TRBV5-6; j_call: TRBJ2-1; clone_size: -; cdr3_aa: ASSLEGLAGYEQF
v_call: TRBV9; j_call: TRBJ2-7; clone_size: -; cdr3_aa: ASSEGVDRFYEQY
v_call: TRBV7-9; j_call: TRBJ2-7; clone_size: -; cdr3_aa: ASSQQGQGYEQY
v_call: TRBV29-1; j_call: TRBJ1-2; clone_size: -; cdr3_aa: SANEAGQSHGYT
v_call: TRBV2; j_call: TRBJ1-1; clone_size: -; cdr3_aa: ASTDFREATEAF